This T cell receptor beta chain was documented in a study of shared clonotypes between healthy human individuals. Study-wide results and caveats: Rarefaction exposed incomplete sorted-subset sequencing despite large depth. Clonotypes that were shared across several donors made up approximately 5% of naive CD4 clonotypes. A limitation of the genetic and exposure-history diversity represented arose from few donors.

Replicate PCRs from sorted subsets contained roughly 200 ng DNA, which is around 30,000 T cell genomes. Generated by immunoSEQ multiplex PCR, the TCRdb table keeps only in-frame clones and is missing some. Of a few million clones in the sample, 85% to 95% were seen once. Comment on this clone: Its target is unknown.

Between the trimmed V and J ends, which lost 9 bases and 8 bases, there was a span of 16 bases. The CDR3 consists of 12 residues. Germline-derived CDR1 and CDR2 are MGHDK and SYGVNS. The source material was naive CD4+ T cells from PBMCs. Indicated subset: CD45RA+ positively selected. This TCR derives from a man between 18 and 35 years old in good health. Some clones in this sample may be carry-over from other donors' samples. The rearrangement links TRBV25-1 to TRBJ1-1, with a possible D match to TRBD1 (6 bases). CDR3: CASRGGPFEAFF. The CDR3 region has the DNA TGTGCCAGTCGCGGGGGGCCTTTCGAAGCTTTCTTT.